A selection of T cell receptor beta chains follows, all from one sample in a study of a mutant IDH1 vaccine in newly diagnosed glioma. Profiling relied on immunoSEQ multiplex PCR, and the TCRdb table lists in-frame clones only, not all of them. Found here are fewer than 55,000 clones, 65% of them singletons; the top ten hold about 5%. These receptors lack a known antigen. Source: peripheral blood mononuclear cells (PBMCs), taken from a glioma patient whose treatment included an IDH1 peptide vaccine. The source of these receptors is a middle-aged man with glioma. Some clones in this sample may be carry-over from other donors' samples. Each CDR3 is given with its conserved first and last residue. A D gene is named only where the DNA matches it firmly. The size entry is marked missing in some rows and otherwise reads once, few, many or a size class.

TGTGCCACGCAGTTCCGCAATTCACCCCTCCACTTT,CATQFRNSPLHF,.,TRBJ1-6,TRBV6-5,.
TGTGCCAGCAGCTTAAAGGGGGTCAGCACAGATACGCAGTATTTT,CASSLKGVSTDTQYF,.,TRBJ2-3,TRBV7-8,.
TGCGCCAGCAAAGCAGGACAGGGGTACAATGAGCAGTTCTTC,CASKAGQGYNEQFF,TRBD1,TRBJ2-1,TRBV5-1,.
TGTGCCAGCAGCCTGCCAAATGCCTATGGCTACACCTTC,CASSLPNAYGYTF,.,TRBJ1-2,TRBV7-8,few
TGTGCCAGTAGTGGGCGGGGGACCTCCTACGAGCAGTACTTC,CASSGRGTSYEQYF,TRBD2,TRBJ2-7,TRBV19,.
TGTGCCAGCAGTCTGGGAGTAGGGGAAAAACTGTTTTTT,CASSLGVGEKLFF,.,TRBJ1-4,TRBV6-5,few
TGTGCCAGCAGCGAGGATGGAGGGGTTCGCACTGAAGCTTTCTTT,CASSEDGGVRTEAFF,.,TRBJ1-1,TRBV2,.
TGTGCCAGCTCACCCTACGGAGAGACCCAGTACTTC,CASSPYGETQYF,.,TRBJ2-5,TRBV18,once
TGTGCCAGCAGCCCCCGGTTTTATGGCACAGATACGCAGTATTTT,CASSPRFYGTDTQYF,.,TRBJ2-3,TRBV7-2,.
TGTGCCAGTAGTATAGACAGGGGGCACTATGGCTACACCTTC,CASSIDRGHYGYTF,TRBD1,TRBJ1-2,TRBV19,.
TGTGCCAGCAGCCAAGATCGAGGCGCCCGCACCTTC,CASSQDRGARTF,.,TRBJ1-2,TRBV4-2,.
TGCGCCAGCAGTCACGGGGCAGGGACAGGGTCGAACACCGGGGAGCTGTTTTTT,CASSHGAGTGSNTGELFF,TRBD1,TRBJ2-2,TRBV23-1,.
TGTGCCAGCAGCCCAGCGGGAGATACGCAGTATTTT,CASSPAGDTQYF,.,TRBJ2-3,TRBV7-9,few
TGTGCCAGCAGTGATCCGCCGGGGGGGCCCGACTATGGCTACACCTTC,CASSDPPGGPDYGYTF,.,TRBJ1-2,TRBV2,once
TGTGCCAGTAGTGACCAGGGGGGAGAAAAACTGTTTTTT,CASSDQGGEKLFF,TRBD1,TRBJ1-4,TRBV19,.
TGTGCCAGCAGCCCCGGAGGACAGGTGAACACTGAAGCTTTCTTT,CASSPGGQVNTEAFF,TRBD1,TRBJ1-1,TRBV6-5,.
TGCAGTGCTAGAGTGCGGGGGGAAGCTTTCTTT,CSARVRGEAFF,.,TRBJ1-1,TRBV20-1,.